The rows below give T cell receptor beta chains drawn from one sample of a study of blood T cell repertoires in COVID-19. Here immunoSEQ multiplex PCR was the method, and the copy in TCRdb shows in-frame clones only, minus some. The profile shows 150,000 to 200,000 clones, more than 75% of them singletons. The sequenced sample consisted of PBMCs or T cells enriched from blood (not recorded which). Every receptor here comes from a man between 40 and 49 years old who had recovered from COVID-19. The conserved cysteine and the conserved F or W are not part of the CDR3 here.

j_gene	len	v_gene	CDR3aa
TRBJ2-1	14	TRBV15	ATSPTRRTGYNEQF
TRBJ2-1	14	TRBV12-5	ASGPLIESSYNEQF
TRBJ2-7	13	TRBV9	ASSVEGGHSYEQY
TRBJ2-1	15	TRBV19	ASSIAPSGLFVDEQF
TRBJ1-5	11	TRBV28	ASSSGLGRPQH
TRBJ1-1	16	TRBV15	ATSSLDRGTPTRVRAF
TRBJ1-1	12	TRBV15	ATSRDRSNTEAF
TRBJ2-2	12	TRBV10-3	AIAGGGAQRELF
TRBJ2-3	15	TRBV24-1	ATSDFIAGGPPDTQY
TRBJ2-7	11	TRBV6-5	ASITGPLYEQY
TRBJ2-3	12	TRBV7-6	ASSSQGSRDTQY
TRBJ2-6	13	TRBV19	ASSIGSSGANVLT
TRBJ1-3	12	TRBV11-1	ASSFRRGGNTIY
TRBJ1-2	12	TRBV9	ASSVDRGTGGYT
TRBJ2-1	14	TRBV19	ASSPWTSGGGNEQF
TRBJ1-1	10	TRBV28	ASTTGGTEAF
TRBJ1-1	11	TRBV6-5	ASSDTQGFEAF
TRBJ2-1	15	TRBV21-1	ASTSSNTGTLYNEQF
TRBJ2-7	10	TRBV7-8	ASSLAGQGEY
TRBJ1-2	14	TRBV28	ASSLSVAGSFYGYT
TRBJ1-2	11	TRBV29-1	SVGHPVGYGYT
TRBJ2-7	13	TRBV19	ASSISQGRAYEQY
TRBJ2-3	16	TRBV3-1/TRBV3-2	ASSQVGLAGPYTDTQY
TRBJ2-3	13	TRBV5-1	ASSLPSGSTDTQY
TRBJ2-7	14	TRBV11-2	ASSLGLAGLPYEQY
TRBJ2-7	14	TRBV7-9	ASSLLRAGNDYEQY
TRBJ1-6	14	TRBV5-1	ASSSSTGLTGSPLH
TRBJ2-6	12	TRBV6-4	ASSAISGANVLT
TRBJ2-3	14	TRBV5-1	ASSLEAGGHTDTQY